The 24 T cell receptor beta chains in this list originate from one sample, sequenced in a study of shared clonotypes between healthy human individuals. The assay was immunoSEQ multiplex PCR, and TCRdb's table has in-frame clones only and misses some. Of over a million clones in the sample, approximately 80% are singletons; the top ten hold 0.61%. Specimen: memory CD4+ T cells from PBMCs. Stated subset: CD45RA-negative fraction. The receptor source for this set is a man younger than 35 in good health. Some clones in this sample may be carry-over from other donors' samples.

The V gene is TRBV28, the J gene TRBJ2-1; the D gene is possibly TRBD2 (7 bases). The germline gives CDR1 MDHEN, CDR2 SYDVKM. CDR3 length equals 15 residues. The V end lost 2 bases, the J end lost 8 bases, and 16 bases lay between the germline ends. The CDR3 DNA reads TGTGCCAGCAGTTTAGGGGGGGCCGGCTCGGATGAGCAGTTCTTC. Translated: CASSLGGAGSDEQFF.

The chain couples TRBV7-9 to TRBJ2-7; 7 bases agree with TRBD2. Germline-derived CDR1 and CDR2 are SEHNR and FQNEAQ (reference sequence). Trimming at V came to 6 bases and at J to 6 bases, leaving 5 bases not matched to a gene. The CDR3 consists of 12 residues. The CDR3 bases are TGTGCCAGCAGAGGGGCTAGCGGCGAGCAGTACTTC. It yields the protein CASRGASGEQYF.

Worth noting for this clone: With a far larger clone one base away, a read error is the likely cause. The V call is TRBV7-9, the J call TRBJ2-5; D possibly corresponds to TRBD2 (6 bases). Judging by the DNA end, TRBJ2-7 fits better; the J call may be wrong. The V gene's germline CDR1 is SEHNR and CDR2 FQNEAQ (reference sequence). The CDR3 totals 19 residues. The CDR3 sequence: CASSLAVRTEGLGSYEQYF. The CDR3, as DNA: TGTGCCAGCAGCTTAGCGGTGAGAACAGAGGGACTGGGGTCCTACGAGCAGTACTTC.

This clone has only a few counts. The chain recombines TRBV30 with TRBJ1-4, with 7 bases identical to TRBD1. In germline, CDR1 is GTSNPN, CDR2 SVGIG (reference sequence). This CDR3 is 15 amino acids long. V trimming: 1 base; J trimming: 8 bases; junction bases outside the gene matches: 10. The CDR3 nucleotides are TGTGCCTGGAGTGCCCGAGGGGGCTGGGGGGAAAAACTGTTTTTT. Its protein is CAWSARGGWGEKLFF. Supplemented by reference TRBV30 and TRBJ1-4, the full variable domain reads SQTIHQWPATLVQPVGSPLSLECTVEGTSNPNLYWYRQAAGRGLQLLFYSVGIGQISSEVPQNLSASRPQDRQFILSSKKLLLSDSGFYLCAWSARGGWGEKLFFGSGTQLSVL.

As DNA, the CDR3 is TGTGCCAGCAGCTTAGGGCAGGTGTACAATGAGCAGTTCTTC. Translation: CASSLGQVYNEQFF. The chain couples TRBV7-2 to TRBJ2-1; D uncertain. CDR1 SGHTA and CDR2 FQGNSA come from the germline V gene. The V end lost 1 base, the J end lost 4 bases, and 8 bases lay between the germline ends. There are 14 residues in the CDR3.

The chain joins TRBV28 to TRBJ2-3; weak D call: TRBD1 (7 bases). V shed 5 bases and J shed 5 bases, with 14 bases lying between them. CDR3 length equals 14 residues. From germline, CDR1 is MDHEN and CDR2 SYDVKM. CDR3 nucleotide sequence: TGTGCCAGCAGTCAGGGGGGCGCGGGAGATACGCAGTATTTT. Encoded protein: CASSQGGAGDTQYF.

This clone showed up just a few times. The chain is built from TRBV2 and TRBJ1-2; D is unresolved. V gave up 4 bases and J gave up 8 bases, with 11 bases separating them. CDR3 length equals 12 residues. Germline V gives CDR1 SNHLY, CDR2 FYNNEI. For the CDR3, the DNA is TGTGCCAGCAGTGGAGAGGTTGGAGGCTACACCTTC. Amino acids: CASSGEVGGYTF.

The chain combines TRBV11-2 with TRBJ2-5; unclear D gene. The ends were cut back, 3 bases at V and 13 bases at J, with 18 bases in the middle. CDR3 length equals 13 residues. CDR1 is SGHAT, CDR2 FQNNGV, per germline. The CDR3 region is CASSFDLASVAYF. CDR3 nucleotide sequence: TGTGCCAGCAGCTTCGATCTGGCGTCCGTGGCGTACTTC.

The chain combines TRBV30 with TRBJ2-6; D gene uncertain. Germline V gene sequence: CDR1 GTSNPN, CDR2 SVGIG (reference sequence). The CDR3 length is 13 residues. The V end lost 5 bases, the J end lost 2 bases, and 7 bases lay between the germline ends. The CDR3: CAWAIPGANVLTF. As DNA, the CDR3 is TGTGCCTGGGCTATCCCTGGGGCCAACGTCCTGACTTTC.

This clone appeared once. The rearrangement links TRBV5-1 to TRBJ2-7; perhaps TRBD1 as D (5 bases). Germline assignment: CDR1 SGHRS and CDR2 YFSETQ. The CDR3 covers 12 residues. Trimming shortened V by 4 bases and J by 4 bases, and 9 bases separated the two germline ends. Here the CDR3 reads CASSRTQYEQYF. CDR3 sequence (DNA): TGCGCCAGCAGCAGGACACAATACGAGCAGTACTTC. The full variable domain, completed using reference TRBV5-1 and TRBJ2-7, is KAGVTQTPRYLIKTRGQQVTLSCSPISGHRSVSWYQQTPGQGLQFLFEYFSETQRNKGNFPGRFSGRQFSNSRSEMNVSTLELGDSALYLCASSRTQYEQYFGPGTRLTVT.

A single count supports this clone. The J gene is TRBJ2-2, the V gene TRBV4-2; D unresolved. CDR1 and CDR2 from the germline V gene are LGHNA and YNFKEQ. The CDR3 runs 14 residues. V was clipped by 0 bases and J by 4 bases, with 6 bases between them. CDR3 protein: CASSQERFTGELFF. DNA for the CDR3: TGTGCCAGCAGCCAAGAGCGCTTCACCGGGGAGCTGTTTTTT.

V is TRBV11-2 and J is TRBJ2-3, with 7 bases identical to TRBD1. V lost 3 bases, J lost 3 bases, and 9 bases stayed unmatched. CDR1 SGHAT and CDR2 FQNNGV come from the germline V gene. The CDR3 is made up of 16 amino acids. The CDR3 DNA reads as TGTGCCAGCAGCTTTAGGAAGGGGGCAGGTACAGATACGCAGTATTTT. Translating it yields CASSFRKGAGTDTQYF.

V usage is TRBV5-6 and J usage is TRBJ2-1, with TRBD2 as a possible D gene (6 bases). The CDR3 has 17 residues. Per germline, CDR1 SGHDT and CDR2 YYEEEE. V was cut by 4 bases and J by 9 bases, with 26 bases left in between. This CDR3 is CASSPRRTGAGIGEQFF. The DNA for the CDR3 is TGTGCCAGCAGCCCTCGTAGAACGGGAGCTGGGATCGGTGAGCAGTTCTTC.

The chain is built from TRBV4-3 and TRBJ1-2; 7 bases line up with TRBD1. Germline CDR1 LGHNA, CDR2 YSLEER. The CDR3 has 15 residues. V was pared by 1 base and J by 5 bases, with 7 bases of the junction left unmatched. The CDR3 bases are TGCGCCAGCAGCCAAGCCGGAACAGGGGCTTATGGCTACACCTTC. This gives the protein CASSQAGTGAYGYTF.

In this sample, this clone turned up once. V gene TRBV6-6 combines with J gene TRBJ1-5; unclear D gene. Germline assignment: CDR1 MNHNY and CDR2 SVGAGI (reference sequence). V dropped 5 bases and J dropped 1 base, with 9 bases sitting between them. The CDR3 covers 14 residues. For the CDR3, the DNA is TGTGCCAGCAGTGCTTTAGAAAGCAATCAGCCCCAGCATTTT. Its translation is CASSALESNQPQHF.

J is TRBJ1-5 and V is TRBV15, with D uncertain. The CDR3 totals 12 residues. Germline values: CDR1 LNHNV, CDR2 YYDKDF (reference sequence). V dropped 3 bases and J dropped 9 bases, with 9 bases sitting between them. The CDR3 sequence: CATSRLTGPQHF. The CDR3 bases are TGTGCCACCAGCAGGCTAACGGGGCCCCAGCATTTT.

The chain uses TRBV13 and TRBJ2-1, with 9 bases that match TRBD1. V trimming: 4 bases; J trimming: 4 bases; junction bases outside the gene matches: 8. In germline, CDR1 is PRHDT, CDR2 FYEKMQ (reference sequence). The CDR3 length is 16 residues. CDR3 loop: CASSWMWDREYNEQFF. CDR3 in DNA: TGTGCCAGCAGCTGGATGTGGGACAGGGAATACAATGAGCAGTTCTTC.

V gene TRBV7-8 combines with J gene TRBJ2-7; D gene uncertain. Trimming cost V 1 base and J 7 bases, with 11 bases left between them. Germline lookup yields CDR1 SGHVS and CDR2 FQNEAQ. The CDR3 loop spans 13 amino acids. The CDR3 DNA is TGTGCCAGCAGCTTAGTCTCAGAGAAGGAGCAGTACTTC. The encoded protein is CASSLVSEKEQYF.

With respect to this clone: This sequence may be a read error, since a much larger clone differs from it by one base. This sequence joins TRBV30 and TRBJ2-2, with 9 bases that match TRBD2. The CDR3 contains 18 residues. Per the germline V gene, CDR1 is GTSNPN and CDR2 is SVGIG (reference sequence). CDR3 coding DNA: TGTGCCTGGACCTATTCTCGGATAGCGGGAGACCGAGCCGGGAAGCTGTTTTTT. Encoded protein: CAWTYSRIAGDRAGKLFF.

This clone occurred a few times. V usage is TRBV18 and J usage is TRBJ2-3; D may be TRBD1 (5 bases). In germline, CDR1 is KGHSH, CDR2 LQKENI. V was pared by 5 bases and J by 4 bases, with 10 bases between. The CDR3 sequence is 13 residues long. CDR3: CASSRGEADTQYF. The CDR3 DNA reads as TGTGCCAGCTCAAGGGGTGAGGCAGATACGCAGTATTTT.

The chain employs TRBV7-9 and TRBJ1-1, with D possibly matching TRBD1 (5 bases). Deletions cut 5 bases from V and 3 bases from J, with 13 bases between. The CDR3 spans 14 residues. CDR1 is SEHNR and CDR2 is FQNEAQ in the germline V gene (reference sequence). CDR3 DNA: TGTGCCAGCAGCGTTACCGGGGCGTACACTGAAGCTTTCTTT. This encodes CASSVTGAYTEAFF.

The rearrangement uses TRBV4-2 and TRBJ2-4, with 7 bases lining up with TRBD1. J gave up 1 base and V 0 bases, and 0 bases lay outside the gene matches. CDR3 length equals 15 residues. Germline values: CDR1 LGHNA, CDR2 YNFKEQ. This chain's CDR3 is CASSQEQGAKNIQYF. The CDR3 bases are TGTGCCAGCAGCCAAGAACAGGGGGCCAAAAACATTCAGTACTTC.

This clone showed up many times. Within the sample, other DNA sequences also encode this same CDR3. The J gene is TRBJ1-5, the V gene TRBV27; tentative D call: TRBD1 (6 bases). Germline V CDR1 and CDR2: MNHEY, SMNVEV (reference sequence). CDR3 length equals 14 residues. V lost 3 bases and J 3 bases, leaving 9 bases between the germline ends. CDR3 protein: CASSLTGANQPQHF. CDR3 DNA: TGTGCCAGCAGTTTGACAGGAGCCAATCAGCCCCAGCATTTT.

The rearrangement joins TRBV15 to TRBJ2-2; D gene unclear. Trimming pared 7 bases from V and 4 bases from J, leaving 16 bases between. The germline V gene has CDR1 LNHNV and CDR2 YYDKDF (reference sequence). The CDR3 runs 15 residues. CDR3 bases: TGTGCCACCACCACCCCCACAGTGATCACCGGGGAGCTGTTTTTT. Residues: CATTTPTVITGELFF.